This paragraph reports one TCR beta chain. Its target is not known. The sample belongs to a study of shared clonotypes between healthy human individuals. Study-wide findings and caveats: Larger richness was generally estimated for naive than memory subsets. For sorted subsets, rarefaction showed incomplete sequencing despite large depth.

This was a deep-level run. Clones were sequenced by immunoSEQ multiplex PCR, and TCRdb holds only the in-frame ones, with some missing. The sample gives about 1.5 million clones, about 98% of which show up once; approximately 0.45% is in the top ten. This TCR was recovered from a man aged 25 to 40 in good health. Sequencing was performed on naive CD4+ T cells sorted from blood. Sample subset: CD45RA+ positively selected.

The CDR3 here is CASTPNSKTGKQFF. CDR3 sequence (DNA): TGTGCCAGCACCCCTAACTCAAAGACTGGAAAGCAGTTCTTC. J is TRBJ2-1 and V is TRBV6-5; D gene ambiguous. There are 14 residues in the CDR3. Germline CDR1 reads MNHEY; CDR2 reads SVGAGI. Between the trimmed V and J ends, which lost 7 bases and 11 bases, there was a span of 21 bases.